This T cell receptor (beta chain) was found in a study of T cells after yellow fever vaccination. About the research overall: It was with CD3, CD45RA, CCR7 and CD95 that the EM, EMRA, CM and Tscm memory subsets were sorted.

The 5'RACE template-switching step produced TCR cDNA and added a universal primer site and UMIs. TCRdb itself ran the 5' RACE reads through MiXCR, one entry per CDR3 protein. The table shows about 20,000 distinct CDR3 sequences, with around 5.5% occurring only once. Study-level results: A large majority of primary-vaccination clones showed up again after the booster (about 97% CD4, approximately 90% CD8). Vaccine-responding clonotypes were almost all undetectable in sorted memory subsets on day 0.

This clonotype showed up many times. The CDR3 runs 12 residues. With 5 bases removed from V and 3 bases from J, the gap between germline ends came to 7 bases. The clonotype originates from a man between 18 and 29 years old who received the YFV17D yellow fever vaccine. Sample: PBMCs, either bulk or a sorted T-cell subset (CD4+, CD8+, memory, or dextramer-sorted; not recorded which), taken 45 days after the first yellow fever vaccination. This chain joins TRBV12-3 or TRBV12-4 and TRBJ2-5, with D unclear. CDR3 in amino acids: CASSLNKETQYF. The CDR3 DNA reads as TGTGCCAGCAGTCTCAACAAAGAGACCCAGTACTTC.